These 24 T cell receptor beta chains were all obtained from the same sample, sequenced in a study of CD8+ T cells in alopecia areata. Extraction of RNA preceded its reverse transcription into cDNA, which served as the sequencing template. Sequenced by immunoSEQ multiplex PCR; TCRdb stores in-frame clones only, minus some. The sample carries roughly 140,000 clones, 40% to 65% recorded once. The specimen comprised CD4+ T cells sorted from blood, sampled at week 0. The receptors come from a human donor with alopecia areata.

The chain employs TRBV10-3 and TRBJ1-1; D not certain. Germline-derived CDR1 and CDR2 are ENHRY and SYGVKD. Trimming stripped 5 bases from V and 0 bases from J, with 10 bases between. The CDR3 runs 14 residues. In nucleotides, the CDR3 is TGTGCCATCAGTCCCGGAACGATGAACACTGAAGCTTTCTTT. Translation: CAISPGTMNTEAFF.

This clone has more than one count but fewer than ten. This chain connects TRBV29-1 to TRBJ2-1; TRBD1 matches at 8 bases. The germline V gene has CDR1 SQVTM and CDR2 ANQGSEA. Trimming at V came to 6 bases and at J to 8 bases, leaving 15 bases not matched to a gene. This CDR3 contains 15 residues. Here the CDR3 reads CSVRQGRAPIYEQFF. CDR3 DNA sequence: TGCAGCGTACGACAGGGGCGGGCTCCGATTTATGAGCAGTTCTTC.

This chain uses TRBV6-6 with TRBJ1-5, with 7 bases lining up with TRBD1. Germline lookup yields CDR1 MNHNY and CDR2 SVGAGI (reference sequence). V shed 4 bases and J 2 bases; nucleotides not matched to a gene: 8. The CDR3 is 16 residues long. The CDR3 is CASSWGLDRGNQPQHF. The CDR3, as DNA: TGTGCCAGCAGTTGGGGACTAGACAGGGGCAATCAGCCCCAGCATTTT.

The V and J genes are TRBV5-1 and TRBJ2-6; D uncertain. This CDR3 spans 19 amino acids. Trimming removed 0 bases from V and 3 bases from J, with 19 bases in between. Germline assignment: CDR1 SGHRS and CDR2 YFSETQ. The CDR3, as DNA: TGCGCCAGCAGCTTGGCCCCCTCTGACACCTTTGGTGGGGCCAACGTCCTGACTTTC. It codes for CASSLAPSDTFGGANVLTF.

This chain links TRBV6-5 with TRBJ1-2; 8 bases are shared with TRBD1. V gave up 4 bases and J gave up 8 bases; unmatched junction bases: 12. The CDR3 consists of 15 residues. Looked up from germline, CDR1 is MNHEY and CDR2 is SVGAGI. The DNA of the CDR3 is TGTGCCAGCAGTTTGACTCAGGGGGCCGGTTACGGCTACACCTTC. Translation: CASSLTQGAGYGYTF.

The chain is built from TRBV30 and TRBJ1-1; no clear D. This CDR3 comprises 15 residues. Trimming left V 0 bases short and J 0 bases short, with 11 bases between. Germline V gives CDR1 GTSNPN, CDR2 SVGIG (reference sequence). The CDR3 sequence is CAWSVPDILNTEAFF. The CDR3 DNA follows: TGTGCCTGGAGTGTACCGGATATTCTGAACACTGAAGCTTTCTTT.

The gene calls are TRBV18 and TRBJ2-5, with D possibly TRBD1 on 5 matching bases. The CDR3 covers 16 residues. Germline V lookup: CDR1 KGHSH, CDR2 LQKENI. The V end lost 1 base, the J end lost 1 base, and 13 bases lay between the germline ends. The CDR3, as DNA: TGTGCCAGCTCACCACTTGCAGGGTCACCCCAAGAGACCCAGTACTTC. Protein product: CASSPLAGSPQETQYF. Combining the CDR3 with reference TRBV18 and TRBJ2-5 gives the whole variable domain NAGVMQNPRHLVRRRGQEARLRCSPMKGHSHVYWYRQLPEEGLKFMVYLQKENIIDESGMPKERFSAEFPKEGPSILRIQQVVRGDSAAYFCASSPLAGSPQETQYFGPGTRLLVL.

The CDR3 loop reads CASSSLYEQYF. In DNA form, the CDR3 reads TGTGCCAGCAGCTCCCTATACGAGCAGTACTTC. The rearrangement joins TRBV7-9 to TRBJ2-7; D is unclear. Per germline, CDR1 SEHNR and CDR2 FQNEAQ (reference sequence). The V gene lost 4 bases and the J gene lost 4 bases, with 5 bases spanning the gap. The CDR3 is 11 residues long.

This sequence joins TRBV7-2 and TRBJ1-1; tentatively, D is TRBD1 (6 bases). Germline lookup yields CDR1 SGHTA and CDR2 FQGNSA. This CDR3 contains 12 residues. V dropped 4 bases and J dropped 9 bases, with 12 bases sitting between them. CDR3 DNA: TGTGCCAGCAGCTCACAGGGCCTCAAAGCTTTCTTT. Protein: CASSSQGLKAFF.

This chain connects TRBV30 to TRBJ2-1, with D perhaps TRBD1 or TRBD2 (5 bases each). The CDR3 runs to 13 residues. Trimming removed 4 bases at V and 9 bases at J, with 16 bases between. CDR1 is GTSNPN and CDR2 is SVGIG in the germline V gene (reference sequence). In nucleotides, the CDR3 is TGTGCCTGGACTCCCGGGACGGGACGTGAGCAGTTCTTC. This translates into CAWTPGTGREQFF.

A note on this clone: Additional DNA sequences in this sample encode the identical CDR3. The CDR3 nucleotides are TGCAGTGCCAGGGACTCCTACGAGCAGTACTTC. It yields the protein CSARDSYEQYF. This chain connects TRBV20-1 to TRBJ2-7; maybe TRBD1 (5 bases). The CDR3 contains 11 residues. Between the trimmed V and J ends, which lost 6 bases and 0 bases, there was a span of 6 bases. CDR1 is DFQATT and CDR2 is SNEGSKA in the germline V gene (reference sequence).

The chain carries TRBV2 and TRBJ1-5; D might be TRBD1 (5 bases). Trimming removed 8 bases from V and 2 bases from J, with 13 bases in between. CDR3 size: 14 residues. CDR1 and CDR2 from the germline V gene are SNHLY and FYNNEI. The CDR3 region has the DNA TGTGCCAGCGTTAGAGGGGTGGGCAATCAGCCCCAGCATTTT. Translation: CASVRGVGNQPQHF.

This chain uses TRBV23-1 with TRBJ1-5; D call uncertain. TRBV23-1 is given ORF status, its function remaining uncertain. The CDR3 contains 14 residues. V was shortened by 0 bases and J by 4 bases, with 7 bases between the two germline ends. DNA of the CDR3: TGCGCCAGCAGTCAATCCGGGGAAAATCAGCCCCAGCATTTT. It specifies CASSQSGENQPQHF.

The chain is built from TRBV6-5 and TRBJ1-1; TRBD1 aligns across 9 bases. Trimming at V came to 6 bases and at J to 8 bases, leaving 10 bases not matched to a gene. From germline, CDR1 is MNHEY and CDR2 SVGAGI. This CDR3 comprises 14 residues. The CDR3 DNA follows: TGTGCCAGCAGGGGATGGGGACAGGGCCTAGAAGCTTTCTTT. Its protein is CASRGWGQGLEAFF.

The chain couples TRBV27 to TRBJ1-5; 7 bases map to TRBD1. The CDR3 is made up of 17 amino acids. From germline, CDR1 is MNHEY and CDR2 SMNVEV (reference sequence). V lost 5 bases to trimming and J lost 4 bases; unmatched junction nucleotides: 14. The CDR3 sequence: CASSPRPPGQRNQPQHF. The CDR3 DNA sequence: TGTGCCAGCAGTCCCCGTCCCCCGGGACAGAGGAATCAGCCCCAGCATTTT.

This clone showed up many times. The V and J genes are TRBV19 and TRBJ1-1, with D possibly TRBD1 on 6 matching bases. Deletions cut 7 bases from V and 3 bases from J, with 15 bases between. The germline V gene has CDR1 LNHDA and CDR2 SQIVND (reference sequence). This CDR3 is built from 14 residues. The CDR3 protein is CASTNRARDTEAFF. The CDR3 DNA is TGTGCCAGTACCAACAGGGCTCGGGACACTGAAGCTTTCTTT.

The chain joins TRBV27 to TRBJ2-3; 7 bases fit TRBD2. This CDR3 is 16 amino acids long. V dropped 2 bases and J dropped 3; count of bases not matched to a gene: 8. Germline CDR1 reads MNHEY; CDR2 reads SMNVEV (reference sequence). The CDR3 sequence is CASSLGVAGETDTQYF. DNA of the CDR3: TGTGCCAGCAGTTTAGGGGTCGCGGGAGAGACAGATACGCAGTATTTT.

This clone was counted once. The chain recombines TRBV28 with TRBJ1-1; D ambiguous. V lost 8 bases to trimming and J lost 1 base, with 5 bases between them. Germline loops: CDR1 MDHEN, CDR2 SYDVKM. The CDR3 has 11 residues. DNA for the CDR3: TGTGCCAGCGCGTCGAACACTGAAGCTTTCTTT. It yields the protein CASASNTEAFF. Variable domain in full (rest from reference TRBV28 and TRBJ1-1): DVKVTQSSRYLVKRTGEKVFLECVQDMDHENMFWYRQDPGLGLRLIYFSYDVKMKEKGDIPEGYSVSREKKERFSLILESASTNQTSMYLCASASNTEAFFGQGTRLTVV.

J is TRBJ2-5 and V is TRBV5-4, with D possibly TRBD2 on 6 matching bases. The V gene lost 1 base and the J gene lost 5 bases, with 18 bases spanning the gap. Per germline, CDR1 SGHNT and CDR2 YYREEE (reference sequence). The CDR3 length is 16 residues. In nucleotides, the CDR3 is TGTGCCAGCAGCTTGAGATTCCATTCTAGCGCGGAGACCCAGTACTTC. The encoded protein is CASSLRFHSSAETQYF.

The chain combines TRBV5-1 with TRBJ2-7; 8 bases are shared with TRBD1. CDR3 size: 13 residues. V was pared by 4 bases and J by 1 base, with 1 base of the junction left unmatched. Germline values: CDR1 SGHRS, CDR2 YFSETQ. The CDR3 sequence is CASSRDRSYEQYF. The CDR3 nucleotides are TGCGCCAGCAGCCGGGACAGGTCCTACGAGCAGTACTTC.

The chain recombines TRBV30 with TRBJ1-5, with D hard to call. This CDR3 comprises 13 residues. Trimming took off 4 bases at V and 0 bases at J, with 7 bases between the two ends. The germline gives CDR1 GTSNPN, CDR2 SVGIG (reference sequence). CDR3 sequence reads: CAWTPDSNQPQHF. The CDR3 DNA reads TGTGCCTGGACCCCGGATAGCAATCAGCCCCAGCATTTT. The whole variable domain, remainder taken from reference TRBV30 and TRBJ1-5, is SQTIHQWPATLVQPVGSPLSLECTVEGTSNPNLYWYRQAAGRGLQLLFYSVGIGQISSEVPQNLSASRPQDRQFILSSKKLLLSDSGFYLCAWTPDSNQPQHFGDGTRLSIL.

The genes are TRBV29-1 and TRBJ2-2; 12 bases match TRBD2. Germline V CDR1 and CDR2: SQVTM, ANQGSEA. Unmatched junction bases numbered 0, after V lost 4 bases and J lost 6 bases. The CDR3 is 13 amino acids. The CDR3 region is CSVGTSGAGELFF. CDR3 nucleotide sequence: TGCAGCGTTGGGACTAGCGGGGCCGGGGAGCTGTTTTTT.

In this sample, this clone turned up a few times. V is TRBV27 and J is TRBJ2-7; either TRBD1 or TRBD2 may supply D (6 bases each). Germline V lookup: CDR1 MNHEY, CDR2 SMNVEV (reference sequence). The ends were cut back, 5 bases at V and 6 bases at J, with 14 bases in the middle. The CDR3 runs to 13 residues. The CDR3 DNA reads TGTGCCAGCAGTACTAAGGGGGGTGGCGAGCAGTACTTC. This gives the protein CASSTKGGGEQYF.

This clone turned up a few times. The chain links TRBV30 to TRBJ2-7; 8 bases line up with TRBD1. This CDR3 has 16 residues. Per the germline V gene, CDR1 is GTSNPN and CDR2 is SVGIG (reference sequence). Trimming took 2 bases from V and 3 from J; bases not matched to a gene: 12. The CDR3 protein is CAWSRGGGQVNYEQYF. In nucleotides, the CDR3 is TGTGCCTGGAGTCGAGGAGGGGGACAGGTAAACTACGAGCAGTACTTC.